This T cell receptor beta chain was retrieved from a study of CXCR3-negative and CXCR3-positive naive CD8 T cells. The study made its TRB cDNA libraries by 5' RACE, adding UMI labels. TCRdb reprocessed the 5' RACE reads; each CDR3 protein has one entry and no DNA is given. The specimen's table records roughly 140,000 distinct CDR3 sequences. CD45RO-CCR7+CD27+CD95- cells counted as naive CD8+ T cells. Regarding this clonotype: Its target is unknown.

The CDR3 is 12 residues long. The germline V gene encodes CDR1 MNHEY and CDR2 SVGAGI. Broader study findings: Because surface CD5 did not distinguish the naive subsets, TCR strength was inferred from TRB CDR3 properties. Cryopreserved cells showed partially decreased CXCR3 expression, and most assays used fresh PBMCs. Naive cells that were CXCR3-positive had more hydrophobic TRB CDR3s (compared with CXCR3-negative naive cells). Naive cells used TRBV-TRBJ genes in much the same way whether CXCR3-negative or CXCR3-positive; memory cells did not.

The clonotype was recovered from a human donor in good health. Some clones in this sample may be carry-over from other donors' samples. Sequencing was done on a sample of naive CXCR3+ CD8+ T cells from blood. As for subset: CD45RO-CCR7+CD27+CD95- naive CD8+ T cells expressing CXCR3 (TNR3+). This chain connects TRBV6-5 to TRBJ2-7; no DNA is available, so the TRBD2 call from TCRdb remains unchecked. CDR3 amino acids: CASSYEGNEQYF.